The T cell receptor (beta chain) described here comes from a study of blood T cell repertoires in COVID-19. Whole-study context: Samples representing acute and convalescent COVID-19 were sourced from the United States, Italy and Spain.

The method was immunoSEQ multiplex PCR; TCRdb's version includes in-frame clones alone and lacks a portion of them. The table includes under 150,000 clones, around 81% detected once. V was clipped by 5 bases and J by 0 bases, with 7 bases between them. Germline assignment: CDR1 LNHDA and CDR2 SQIVND (reference sequence). The CDR3 is 14 amino acids. The TCR comes from a woman aged 60 to 75 with acute or convalescent COVID-19. This chain joins TRBV19 and TRBJ2-2; no clear D gene. The specimen was peripheral blood. For the CDR3, the DNA is TGTGCCAGTAGTGGCCAGGCGAACACCGGGGAGCTGTTTTTT. It encodes CASSGQANTGELFF. Together with reference TRBV19 and TRBJ2-2, the CDR3 gives the full variable domain: DGGITQSPKYLFRKEGQNVTLSCEQNLNHDAMYWYRQDPGQGLRLIYYSQIVNDFQKGDIAEGYSVSREKKESFPLTVTSAQKNPTAFYLCASSGQANTGELFFGEGSRLTVL.